This is a list of T cell receptor beta chains from one sample in a study of blood T cell repertoires in COVID-19. Produced via immunoSEQ multiplex PCR; TCRdb's table is partial and in-frame only. Found here are 150,000 or so clones, roughly 87% of them singletons; the top ten hold approximately 3.8%. The source material was PBMCs or T cells enriched from blood (not recorded which). Every receptor here comes from a woman in her thirties or forties who had been exposed to COVID-19. Each CDR3 is given with its conserved first and last residue. D genes are given only for firm matches. Rows give clone size only sometimes, using once, few, many, or a class for an expanded clone.

clone_size	d_call	j_call	v_call	cdr3_aa	cdr3_nt
-	TRBD1	TRBJ2-1	TRBV2	CASSVDRTGNNEQFF	TGTGCCAGCAGTGTGGATCGGACAGGCAACAATGAGCAGTTCTTC
-	-	TRBJ1-1	TRBV29-1	CSVSTTGMNTEAFF	TGCAGCGTTTCAACTACAGGGATGAACACTGAAGCTTTCTTT
-	-	TRBJ2-1	TRBV5-1	CASSLEVSGHGGEQFF	TGCGCCAGCAGCTTGGAGGTCAGCGGCCACGGCGGTGAGCAGTTCTTC
-	TRBD1	TRBJ1-2	TRBV19	CASTLSGQGDYGYTF	TGTGCCAGTACTCTTTCTGGACAGGGGGACTATGGCTACACCTTC
few	-	TRBJ2-7	TRBV5-1	CASSPTRKEYEQYF	TGCGCCAGCAGCCCGACTAGAAAGGAGTACGAGCAGTACTTC
-	-	TRBJ1-5	TRBV10-1	CASSPRGGGGNQPQHF	TGCGCCAGCAGCCCCCGGGGGGGAGGTGGCAATCAGCCCCAGCATTTT
-	-	TRBJ1-3	TRBV5-6	CASSTVPTSSGNTIYF	TGTGCCAGCAGCACCGTCCCGACAAGCTCTGGAAACACCATATATTTT
-	-	TRBJ2-7	TRBV21-1	CASSRGLAGAFCEQYF	TGTGCCAGCAGTCGGGGACTAGCGGGAGCTTTTTGCGAGCAGTACTTC
-	-	TRBJ1-1	TRBV5-8	CASSLPGNTEAFF	TGTGCCAGCAGCTTGCCAGGGAACACTGAAGCTTTCTTT
-	-	TRBJ2-1	TRBV6-5	CASRLTGSSYNEQFF	TGTGCCAGCAGACTTACGGGTAGCTCCTACAATGAGCAGTTCTTC
-	-	TRBJ1-1	TRBV9	CASSVAPGTKEAFF	TGTGCCAGCAGCGTAGCCCCCGGGACAAAGGAAGCTTTCTTT
-	-	TRBJ1-1	TRBV7-9	CASSFSQGRGTEAFF	TGTGCCAGCAGCTTTTCTCAGGGGAGGGGCACTGAAGCTTTCTTT
-	TRBD2	TRBJ2-3	TRBV28	CASITAGTRVPDTQYF	TGTGCCAGCATTACAGCCGGGACTAGGGTCCCAGATACGCAGTATTTT
-	TRBD1	TRBJ1-5	TRBV9	CASSWTGTGDQPQHF	TGTGCCAGCAGTTGGACCGGGACAGGGGATCAGCCCCAGCATTTT
-	-	TRBJ2-7	TRBV19	CASSIVGNAGEQYF	TGTGCCAGTAGTATAGTTGGGAATGCAGGGGAGCAGTACTTC
-	TRBD2	TRBJ2-7	TRBV15	CATSPRGVGDEQYF	TGTGCCACCAGCCCTCGGGGGGTGGGGGACGAGCAGTACTTC
-	-	TRBJ1-1	TRBV11-2	CASSGWTGGYTEAFF	TGTGCCAGCAGCGGATGGACGGGAGGGTACACTGAAGCTTTCTTT
-	TRBD1	TRBJ2-7	TRBV18	CASSPEQTGTTYEQYF	TGTGCCAGCTCACCGGAACAGACAGGGACCACCTACGAGCAGTACTTC
-	TRBD2	TRBJ2-7	TRBV10-1	CASSAGTSSLREQYF	TGCGCCAGCAGTGCCGGGACTAGCAGCTTACGAGAGCAGTACTTC
-	-	TRBJ2-7	TRBV27	CASSLSRSGYEQYF	TGTGCCAGCAGTTTGAGCCGGTCGGGCTACGAGCAGTACTTC
once	-	TRBJ1-2	TRBV7-8	CASSLGQGGYGYTF	TGTGCCAGCAGCTTAGGGCAGGGTGGCTATGGCTACACCTTC
-	TRBD1	TRBJ1-1	TRBV15	CATSRPGTGGNTEAFF	TGTGCCACCAGCAGACCTGGGACAGGGGGTAACACTGAAGCTTTCTTT
-	-	TRBJ2-7	TRBV27	CASSSPSTLYEQYF	TGTGCCAGCAGTTCACCTTCAACTCTCTACGAGCAGTACTTC
-	-	TRBJ1-2	TRBV10-2	CASSESKGLNYGYTF	TGCGCCAGCAGTGAATCAAAGGGGCTAAACTATGGCTACACCTTC
-	TRBD1	TRBJ1-3	TRBV28	CASSLERQGLDTIYF	TGTGCCAGCAGTTTAGAACGACAGGGGCTGGACACCATATATTTT
-	-	TRBJ2-4	TRBV2	CASSDISVGAENIQYF	TGTGCCAGCAGTGATATATCGGTGGGGGCCGAAAACATTCAGTACTTC
-	TRBD1	TRBJ1-2	TRBV9	CASSGRDRGSLNYGYTF	TGTGCCAGCAGCGGGAGGGACAGGGGATCCCTCAACTATGGCTACACCTTC
-	-	TRBJ1-2	TRBV7-9	CASSRQEGGPNYGYTF	TGTGCCAGCAGCCGCCAGGAGGGGGGGCCTAACTATGGCTACACCTTC
-	-	TRBJ2-2	TRBV5-1	CASSLQDRELFF	TGCGCCAGCAGCTTACAGGACCGGGAGCTGTTTTTT
-	TRBD1	TRBJ2-2	TRBV3-1/TRBV3-2	CASSQVGQGERAGELFF	TGTGCCAGCAGCCAAGTAGGACAGGGGGAGCGCGCCGGGGAGCTGTTTTTT
once	TRBD1	TRBJ2-3	TRBV29-1	CSVWDSASTDTQYF	TGCAGCGTCTGGGACAGCGCTAGCACAGATACGCAGTATTTT
few	-	TRBJ2-7	TRBV28	CASSLSRQGGEQYF	TGTGCCAGCAGTTTAAGTAGGCAGGGGGGCGAGCAGTACTTC
-	TRBD1	TRBJ2-7	TRBV25-1	CASKGQSSYEQYF	TGTGCCAGCAAGGGACAGAGTTCCTACGAGCAGTACTTC
few	-	TRBJ2-3	TRBV10-3	CAISESNQGEDTQYF	TGTGCCATCAGTGAGTCGAATCAAGGAGAAGATACGCAGTATTTT
once	TRBD2	TRBJ2-3	TRBV9	CASSGDGGGTDTQYF	TGTGCCAGCAGCGGGGACGGGGGGGGCACAGATACGCAGTATTTT
-	-	TRBJ1-5	TRBV7-8	CASSLSGLPNQPQHF	TGTGCCAGCAGCTTATCAGGGTTGCCCAATCAGCCCCAGCATTTT
-	TRBD2	TRBJ2-2	TRBV6-6	CASISGRATGELFF	TGTGCCAGCATCAGCGGGAGGGCCACCGGGGAGCTGTTTTTT
-	-	TRBJ1-3	TRBV5-1	CASSLTGYGNTIYF	TGCGCCAGCAGCTTGACGGGATATGGAAACACCATATATTTT
-	-	TRBJ1-1	TRBV6-5	CASSTTQAFGTEAFF	TGTGCCAGCAGTACAACACAGGCTTTTGGGACTGAAGCTTTCTTT
-	TRBD1	TRBJ1-2	TRBV5-4	CASSSDRGNYGYTF	TGTGCCAGCAGCAGCGACAGGGGTAACTATGGCTACACCTTC
-	-	TRBJ1-3	TRBV10-3	CAISDPTTSGNTIYF	TGTGCCATCAGTGACCCGACGACTTCTGGAAACACCATATATTTT
once	-	TRBJ2-1	TRBV3-1/TRBV3-2	CASSHQRVNNEQFF	TGTGCCAGCAGCCACCAGCGGGTGAACAATGAGCAGTTCTTC
-	-	TRBJ2-7	TRBV19	CASSLSQGEYEQYF	TGTGCCAGTAGTCTCTCACAGGGAGAATACGAGCAGTACTTC
-	-	TRBJ1-5	TRBV3-1/TRBV3-2	CASSQGAQPQHF	TGTGCCAGCAGCCAAGGGGCTCAGCCCCAGCATTTT
many	TRBD1	TRBJ1-1	TRBV25-1	CASSEGAGGGNTEAFF	TGTGCCAGCAGTGAGGGAGCAGGGGGCGGGAACACTGAAGCTTTCTTT
-	TRBD1	TRBJ1-2	TRBV7-6	CASRRTGDYGYTF	TGTGCCAGCAGGCGCACAGGGGACTATGGCTACACCTTC
-	TRBD1	TRBJ2-3	TRBV10-3	CAISDRTGQGDTQYF	TGTGCCATCAGTGATCGGACAGGGCAAGGAGATACGCAGTATTTT
-	-	TRBJ1-5	TRBV7-2	CASSLTHRVTSNQPQHF	TGTGCCAGCAGCTTAACCCACAGGGTTACTAGCAATCAGCCCCAGCATTTT
-	-	TRBJ2-1	TRBV3-1/TRBV3-2	CASSHQTPDNEQFF	TGTGCCAGCAGCCACCAGACACCCGACAATGAGCAGTTCTTC